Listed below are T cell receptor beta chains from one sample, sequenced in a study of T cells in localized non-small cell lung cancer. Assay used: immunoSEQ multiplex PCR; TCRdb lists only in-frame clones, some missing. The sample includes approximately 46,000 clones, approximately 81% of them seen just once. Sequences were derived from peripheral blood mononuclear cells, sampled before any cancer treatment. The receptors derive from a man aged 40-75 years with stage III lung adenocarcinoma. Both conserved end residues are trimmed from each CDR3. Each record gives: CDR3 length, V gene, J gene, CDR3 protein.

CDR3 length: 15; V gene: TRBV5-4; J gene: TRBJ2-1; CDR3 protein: ASSLLQGPRNYNEQF
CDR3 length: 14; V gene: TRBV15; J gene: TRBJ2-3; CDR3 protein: ATMALAGDLTDTQY
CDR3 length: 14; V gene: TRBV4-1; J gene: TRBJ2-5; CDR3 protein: ASSKGVDRGSETQY
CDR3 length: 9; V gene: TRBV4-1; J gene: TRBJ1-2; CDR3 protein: ASSHGYGYT
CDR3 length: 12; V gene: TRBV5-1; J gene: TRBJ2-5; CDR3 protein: ASSGTGVLETQY
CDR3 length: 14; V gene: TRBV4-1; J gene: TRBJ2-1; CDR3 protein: ASSPNDWGLGNEQF
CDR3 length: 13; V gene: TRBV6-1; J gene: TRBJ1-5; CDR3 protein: ASSEMQGTNQPQH
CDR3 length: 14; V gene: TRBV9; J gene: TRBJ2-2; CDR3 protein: ASSVGQGANTGELF
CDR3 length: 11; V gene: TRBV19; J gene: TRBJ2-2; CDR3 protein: ASSTTSSGELF
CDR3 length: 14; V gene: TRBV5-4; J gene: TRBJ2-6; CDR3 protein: ASSLEQPSGANVLT
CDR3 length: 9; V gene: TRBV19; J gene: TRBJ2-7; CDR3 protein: AAGETYEQY
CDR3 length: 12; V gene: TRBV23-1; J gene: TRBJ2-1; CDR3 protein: AKEGGTGRNEQF
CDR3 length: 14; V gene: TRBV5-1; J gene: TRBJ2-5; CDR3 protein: ASSPGTSGGQETQY
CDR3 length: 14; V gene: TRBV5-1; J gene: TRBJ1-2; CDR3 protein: ASSLGRQAFNYGYT
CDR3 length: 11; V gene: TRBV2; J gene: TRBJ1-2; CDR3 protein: ASSADSQGVYT
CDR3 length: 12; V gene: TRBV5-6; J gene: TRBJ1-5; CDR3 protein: ASSLATSNQPQH
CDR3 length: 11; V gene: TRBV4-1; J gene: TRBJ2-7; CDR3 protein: ASSLSWGYEQY
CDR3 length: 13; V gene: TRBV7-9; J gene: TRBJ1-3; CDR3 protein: ASSFLQLSGNTIY
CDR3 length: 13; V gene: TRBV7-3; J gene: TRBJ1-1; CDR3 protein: ASSLTGPLNTEAF
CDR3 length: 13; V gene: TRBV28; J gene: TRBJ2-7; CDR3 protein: ASSSDRAELYEQY
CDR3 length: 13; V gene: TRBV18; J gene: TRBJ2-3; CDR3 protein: ASSPKTALVDTQY
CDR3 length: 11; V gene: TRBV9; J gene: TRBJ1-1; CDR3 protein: ASRGTGRTEAF
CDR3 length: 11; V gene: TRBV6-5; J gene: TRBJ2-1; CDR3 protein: ASSYTGKNEQF
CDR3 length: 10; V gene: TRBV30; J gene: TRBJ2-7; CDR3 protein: AWDSGSYEQY
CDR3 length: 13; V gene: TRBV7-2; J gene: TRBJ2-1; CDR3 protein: ASSPDRAHYNEQF
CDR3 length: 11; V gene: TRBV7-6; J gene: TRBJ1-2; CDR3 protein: ASSSGQNYGYT
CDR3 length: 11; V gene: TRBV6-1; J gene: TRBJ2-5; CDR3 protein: ASSERGLETQY
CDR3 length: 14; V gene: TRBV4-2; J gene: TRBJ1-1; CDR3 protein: ASSQDKGGLNTEAF
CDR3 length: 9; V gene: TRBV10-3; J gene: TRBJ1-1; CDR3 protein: AIRGNTEAF
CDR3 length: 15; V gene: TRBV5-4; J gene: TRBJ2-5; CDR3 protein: ASSFSGTGLLGETQY
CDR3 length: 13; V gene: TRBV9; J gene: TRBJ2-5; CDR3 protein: ASSEGTRTLETQY
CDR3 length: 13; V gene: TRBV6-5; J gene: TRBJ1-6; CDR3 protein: ASKDRGDGHSPLH
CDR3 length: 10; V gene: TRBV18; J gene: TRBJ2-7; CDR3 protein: ASSMASYEQY
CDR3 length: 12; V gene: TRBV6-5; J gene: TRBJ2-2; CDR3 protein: ASSWAGNTGELF
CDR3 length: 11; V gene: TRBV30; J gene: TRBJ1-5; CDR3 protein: AWSVGSNQPQH
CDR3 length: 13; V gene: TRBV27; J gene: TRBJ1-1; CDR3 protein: ASFAWTGGLTEAF
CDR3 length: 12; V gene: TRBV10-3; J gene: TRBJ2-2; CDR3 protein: AIRSGGNTGELF
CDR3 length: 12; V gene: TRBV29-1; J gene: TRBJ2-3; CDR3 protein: SVDVGQGTDTQY
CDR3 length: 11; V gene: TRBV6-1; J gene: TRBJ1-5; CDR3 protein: ASSVRRDQPQH
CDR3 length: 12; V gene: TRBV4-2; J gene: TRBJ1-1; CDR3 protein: ASSQDQVGTEAF
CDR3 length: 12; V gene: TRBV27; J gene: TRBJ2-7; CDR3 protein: ASSFGGQGYEQY
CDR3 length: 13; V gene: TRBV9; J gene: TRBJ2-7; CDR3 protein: ASSLGGVPPYEQY
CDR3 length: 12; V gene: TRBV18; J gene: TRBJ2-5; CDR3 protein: ASSRSPGGETQY
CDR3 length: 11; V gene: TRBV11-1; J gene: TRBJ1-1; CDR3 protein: ASSFSLNTEAF
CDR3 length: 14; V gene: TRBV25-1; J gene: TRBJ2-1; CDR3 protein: ASSELPNSLPNEQF
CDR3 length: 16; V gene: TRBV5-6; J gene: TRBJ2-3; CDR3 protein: ASSSTRVGTSGTNTQY
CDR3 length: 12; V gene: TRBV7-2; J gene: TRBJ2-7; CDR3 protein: ASSLETGRSEQY
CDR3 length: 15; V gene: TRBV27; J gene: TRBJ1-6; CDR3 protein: ASSLTGDIVYNSPLH
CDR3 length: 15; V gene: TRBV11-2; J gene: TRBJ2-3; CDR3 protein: ASSLEFSGGRTDTQY
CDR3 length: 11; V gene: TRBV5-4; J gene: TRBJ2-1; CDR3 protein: ASSLTRNNEQF
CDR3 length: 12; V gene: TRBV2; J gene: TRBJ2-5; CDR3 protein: ASSPQGGGETQY
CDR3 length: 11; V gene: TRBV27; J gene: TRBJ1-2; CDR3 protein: ATAAGGRYGYT
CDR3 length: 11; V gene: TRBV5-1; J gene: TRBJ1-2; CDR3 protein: ASSGRDANGYT
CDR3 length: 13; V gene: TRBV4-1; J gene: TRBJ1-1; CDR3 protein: ASSHRTEMNTEAF
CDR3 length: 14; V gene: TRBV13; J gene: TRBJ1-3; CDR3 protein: ASSFKRPGKGNTIY